This T cell receptor beta chain comes out of a study of CD8 T cells in Susac syndrome (dated by TCRdb to 2018 to 2020). Study-level background: Whether CD8+ T cell activation and differentiation in Susac syndrome was antigen driven was tested using repertoire sequencing. CD8+ T cell repertoire clonality was compared between about 12 healthy donors, roughly 14 Susac syndrome patients and about 15 multiple sclerosis patients. The study at large found these results: The TCR sequencing and HLA analysis was acknowledged to have included a relatively small number of individuals.

RNA was extracted using the RNeasy kit, and roughly 0.5 to 1 ug of the RNA was reverse transcribed with random hexamers. TCR beta CDR3 regions were amplified with the immunoSEQ multiplex PCR assay covering 54 Vbeta and 13 Jbeta segments. To correct PCR amplification bias, a synthetic template baseline was used for both primer optimization and computational correction. Per the source publication's procedure: Reads were annotated to V, D and J genes per IMGT and analyzed with immunoSEQ Analyzer, keeping only productive sequences. Clonality was computed as one minus Shannon entropy normalized by log2 of the number of productive unique sequences. For each patient and control, public and private clones were evaluated within the 100 most prevalent clones. A clone was defined as Susac-specific if it was absent from the healthy and MS cohorts, from about a thousand published viral clones and from other ImmuneACCESS disease sequences. Clones were called with MiXCR by TCRdb after fastp trimmed the public reads at Q25, and only in-frame beta chains were retained. Under each unique CDR3 protein, matching rows form one entry showing the most common genes and DNA. TCRdb, not the original authors, processed these V and J calls. Across this sample there are fewer than 250,000 distinct CDR3 sequences, with roughly nine tenths seen only once. The ten largest clones capture around 0.13% of the sample.

V is shortened by 6 bases, J by 1 base, and the region joining them spans 20 bases. From its cysteine to its phenylalanine, the CDR3 spans 17 amino acids. Only the CDR3 region is kept as DNA, spanning 51 bases read in frame from base 1. Peripheral blood CD8+ and CD4+ T cells from healthy donors, Susac syndrome patients and multiple sclerosis patients were profiled by high-throughput TCR beta sequencing. Treatment-naive patients with stable or active relapsing-remitting disease fulfilling revised McDonald criteria were used as multiple sclerosis controls. Bulk CD8+ and CD4+ T cells were purified magnetically by negative isolation, whereas CD8+ TEMRA cells were enriched by FACS. Blood was drawn into EDTA tubes, processed within 24 hours, and PBMCs were isolated by density gradient centrifugation. PBMCs intended for TCR sequencing were cryopreserved in liquid nitrogen and thawed later in a water bath at 37 degrees C. Purity of sorted or isolated CD4+, CD8+ and CD8+ TEMRA cells was at least 90%.

Worth noting for this clonotype: Which antigen it targets is not known. It has no much larger one-base neighbor in the sample; base qualities were not kept.

The sequence links TRBV12-3 or TRBV12-4 to TRBJ2-3, with a tentative D call of TRBD1 or TRBD2, each matching 5 bases. The sequence came from a human donor with multiple sclerosis. Material for sequencing was CD8+ T cells from PBMCs. The CDR3 loop reads CASSRGRDRGRTDTQYF. In nucleotides, the sequence is TGTGCCAGCAGCCGCGGCCGGGATCGGGGACGCACAGATACGCAGTATTTT.